What follows are 9 T cell receptor beta chains derived from one specimen sequenced in a study of blood T cell repertoires in COVID-19. Some clones are missing from TCRdb's copy, which holds only in-frame ones; the method was immunoSEQ multiplex PCR. The data contain around 190,000 clones, around 80% of them singletons. Sequenced input: peripheral blood. The receptors stem from a human donor in a cohort sampled during active COVID-19.

The J gene is TRBJ2-1, the V gene TRBV11-2; maybe TRBD2 (6 bases). Looked up from germline, CDR1 is SGHAT and CDR2 is FQNNGV. The CDR3 contains 16 residues. Trimming removed 6 bases from V and 0 bases from J, with 15 bases in between. Written as DNA, the CDR3 is TGTGCCAGCAGACCTTCGGCGGGGATCTCCTACAATGAGCAGTTCTTC. It specifies CASRPSAGISYNEQFF. Filled out from reference TRBV11-2 and TRBJ2-1, the complete variable domain reads EAGVAQSPRYKIIEKRQSVAFWCNPISGHATLYWYQQILGQGPKLLIQFQNNGVVDDSQLPKDRFSAERLKGVDSTLKIQPAKLEDSAVYLCASRPSAGISYNEQFFGPGTRLTVL.

The genes are TRBV3-1 (or the pseudogene TRBV3-2) and TRBJ2-7; unclear D gene. The CDR3 contains 14 residues. With 0 bases removed from V and 1 base from J, the gap between germline ends came to 7 bases. Germline V lookup: CDR1 LGHDT, CDR2 YNNKEL (reference sequence). DNA for the CDR3: TGTGCCAGCAGCCAAGATCTACAGTCCTACGAGCAGTACTTC. It yields the protein CASSQDLQSYEQYF.

This chain uses TRBV3-1 (or the pseudogene TRBV3-2) with TRBJ2-1, with 7 bases matching TRBD1. The V and J ends lost 1 base and 8 bases, in that order; junction bases with no gene match: 5. The CDR3 totals 14 residues. The germline V gene has CDR1 LGHDT and CDR2 YNNKEL (reference sequence). Here the CDR3 reads CASSQVGQPHEQFF. For the CDR3, the DNA is TGTGCCAGCAGCCAAGTGGGACAGCCCCATGAGCAGTTCTTC.

CDR3 DNA: TGTGCCAGCAGTGAAGTGGCTAGCGGGGGTCATCAGTTCTTC. This sequence encodes CASSEVASGGHQFF. The chain employs TRBV6-1 and TRBJ2-1; 10 bases line up with TRBD2. After removal of 1 base from V and 13 bases from J, the junction contained 7 bases not matched to a gene. The CDR3 has 14 amino acids. Germline lookup yields CDR1 MNHNS and CDR2 SASEGT.

Written as DNA, the CDR3 is TGTGCCAGCAGCTCGGGGGAGGGCACTGAAGCTTTCTTT. Translation: CASSSGEGTEAFF. The genes are TRBV5-4 and TRBJ1-1; TRBD1 might be the D (5 bases). Per the germline V gene, CDR1 is SGHNT and CDR2 is YYREEE (reference sequence). The CDR3 is made up of 13 amino acids. Trimming took 3 bases from V and 4 from J, leaving 10 bases between them. Supplemented by reference TRBV5-4 and TRBJ1-1, the full variable domain reads ETGVTQSPTHLIKTRGQQVTLRCSSQSGHNTVSWYQQALGQGPQFIFQYYREEENGRGNFPPRFSGLQFPNYSSELNVNALELDDSALYLCASSSGEGTEAFFGQGTRLTVV.

This rearrangement joins TRBV4-1 to TRBJ2-5; TRBD1 matches 7 bases. In germline, CDR1 is MGHRA, CDR2 YSYEKL. The CDR3 contains 15 residues. Trimming cost V 1 base and J 5 bases; bases outside gene matches: 7. CDR3 in DNA: TGCGCCAGCAGCCAAGGTCAGGGGGTAGGGGAGACCCAGTACTTC. Translating it yields CASSQGQGVGETQYF.

The chain carries TRBV7-9 and TRBJ2-7; the match to TRBD1 covers 7 bases. After removal of 4 bases from V and 4 bases from J, the junction contained 13 bases not matched to a gene. Germline V gives CDR1 SEHNR, CDR2 FQNEAQ (reference sequence). There are 16 residues in the CDR3. The CDR3 loop reads CASSSDDRVPSYEQYF. CDR3 bases: TGTGCCAGCAGCTCAGACGACAGGGTCCCCTCTTACGAGCAGTACTTC.

The rearrangement uses TRBV2 and TRBJ1-5, with 9 bases identical to TRBD1. V lost 6 bases and J lost 2; bases outside the gene matches: 11. CDR3 length equals 17 residues. CDR1 is SNHLY, CDR2 FYNNEI, per germline. The CDR3 DNA reads TGTGCCAGCAGATCAACAGGGGGCGCCCATGGCAATCAGCCCCAGCATTTT. Its protein is CASRSTGGAHGNQPQHF.

The chain couples TRBV6-2 or TRBV6-3 to TRBJ2-7; D call uncertain. Trimming removed 6 bases at V and 2 bases at J, with 8 bases between. Germline V gene sequence: CDR1 MNHEY, CDR2 SVGEGT. The CDR3 is 12 residues long. The CDR3 DNA reads as TGTGCCAGCAGCGCAGATCCCTACGAGCAGTACTTC. Encoded protein: CASSADPYEQYF.